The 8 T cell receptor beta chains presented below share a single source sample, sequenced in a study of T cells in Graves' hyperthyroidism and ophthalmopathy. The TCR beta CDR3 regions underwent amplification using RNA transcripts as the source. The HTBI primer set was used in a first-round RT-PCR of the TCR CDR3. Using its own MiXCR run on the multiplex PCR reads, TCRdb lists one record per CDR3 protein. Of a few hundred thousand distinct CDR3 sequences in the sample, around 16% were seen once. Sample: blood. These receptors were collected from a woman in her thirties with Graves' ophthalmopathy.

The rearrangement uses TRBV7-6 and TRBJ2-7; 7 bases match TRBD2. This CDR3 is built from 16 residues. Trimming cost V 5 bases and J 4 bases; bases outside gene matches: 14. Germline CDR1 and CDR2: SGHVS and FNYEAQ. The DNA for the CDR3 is TGTGCCAGCAGCCAGACAGCGAGCGGGGCCAGTTACGAGCAGTACTTC. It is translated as CASSQTASGASYEQYF. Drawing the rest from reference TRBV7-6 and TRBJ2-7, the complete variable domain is GAGVSQSPRYKVTKRGQDVALRCDPISGHVSLYWYRQALGQGPEFLTYFNYEAQQDKSGLPNDRFSAERPEGSISTLTIQRTEQRDSAMYRCASSQTASGASYEQYFGPGTRLTVT.

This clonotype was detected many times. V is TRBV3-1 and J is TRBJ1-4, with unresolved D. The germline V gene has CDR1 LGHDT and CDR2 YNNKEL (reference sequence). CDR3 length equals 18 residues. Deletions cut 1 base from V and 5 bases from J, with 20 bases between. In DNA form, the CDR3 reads TGTGCCAGCAGCCAAGTCCTGACGACCGGATCTGGGAATGAAAAACTGTTTTTT. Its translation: CASSQVLTTGSGNEKLFF.

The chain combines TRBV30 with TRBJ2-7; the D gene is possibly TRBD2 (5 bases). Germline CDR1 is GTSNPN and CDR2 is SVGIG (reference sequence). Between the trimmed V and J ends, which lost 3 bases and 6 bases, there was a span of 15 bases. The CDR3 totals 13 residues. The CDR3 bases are TGTGCCTGGAGGCCCGGGGAATACGTCGAGCAGTACTTC. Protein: CAWRPGEYVEQYF.

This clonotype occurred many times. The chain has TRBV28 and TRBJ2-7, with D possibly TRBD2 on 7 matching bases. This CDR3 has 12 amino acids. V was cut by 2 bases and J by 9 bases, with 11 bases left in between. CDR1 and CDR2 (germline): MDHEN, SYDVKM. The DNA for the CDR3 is TGTGCCAGCAGTTTACGGGGAGGGGGGCAGTACTTC. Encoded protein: CASSLRGGGQYF.

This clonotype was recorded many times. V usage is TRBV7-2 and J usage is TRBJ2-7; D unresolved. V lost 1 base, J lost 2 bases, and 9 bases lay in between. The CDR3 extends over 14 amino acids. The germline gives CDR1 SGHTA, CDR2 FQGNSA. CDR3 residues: CASSLDSGTYEQYF. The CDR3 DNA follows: TGTGCCAGCAGCTTAGACTCAGGAACCTACGAGCAGTACTTC.

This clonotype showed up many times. The CDR3 nucleotides read TGTGCCAGCAGCTTACCAGGAACCGGGGAGCTGTTTTTT. Residues: CASSLPGTGELFF. This chain connects TRBV7-2 to TRBJ2-2; D remains ambiguous. This CDR3 comprises 13 residues. The ends were cut back, 2 bases at V and 5 bases at J, with 6 bases in the middle. CDR1 and CDR2 (germline): SGHTA, FQGNSA.

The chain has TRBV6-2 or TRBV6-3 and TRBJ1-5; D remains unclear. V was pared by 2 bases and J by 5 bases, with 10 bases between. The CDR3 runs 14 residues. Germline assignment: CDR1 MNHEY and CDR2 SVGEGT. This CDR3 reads CASSYLGGDQPQHF. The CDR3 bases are TGTGCCAGCAGTTACCTCGGCGGGGATCAGCCCCAGCATTTT.

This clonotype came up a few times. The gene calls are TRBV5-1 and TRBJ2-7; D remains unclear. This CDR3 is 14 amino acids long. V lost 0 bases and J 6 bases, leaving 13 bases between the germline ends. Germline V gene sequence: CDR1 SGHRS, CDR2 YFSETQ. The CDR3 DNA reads TGCGCCAGCAGCTTGGTAGTTGGGCTGGGCGAGCAGTACTTC. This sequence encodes CASSLVVGLGEQYF.